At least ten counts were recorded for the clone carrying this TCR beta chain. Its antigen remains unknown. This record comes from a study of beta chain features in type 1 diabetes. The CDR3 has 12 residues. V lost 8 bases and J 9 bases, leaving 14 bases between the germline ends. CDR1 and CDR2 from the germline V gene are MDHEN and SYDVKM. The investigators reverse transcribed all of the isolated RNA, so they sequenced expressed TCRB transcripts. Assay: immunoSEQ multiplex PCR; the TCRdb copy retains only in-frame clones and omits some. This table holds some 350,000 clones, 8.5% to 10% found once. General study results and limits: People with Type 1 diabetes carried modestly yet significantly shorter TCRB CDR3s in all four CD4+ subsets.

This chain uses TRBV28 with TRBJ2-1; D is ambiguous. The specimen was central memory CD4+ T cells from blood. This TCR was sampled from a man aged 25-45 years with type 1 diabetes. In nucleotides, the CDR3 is TGTGCCAGCGCCCCTCGGTGGGGTGAGCAGTTCTTC. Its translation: CASAPRWGEQFF.